This is a list of T cell receptor beta chains from one sample in a study of T-cell reconstitution after alpha-beta-depleted transplantation in children. TCRdb reprocessed the PCR reads via MiXCR and lists one record per CDR3 protein. The table records 350,000 to 400,000 distinct CDR3 sequences, about 20% of them present only once. The sequenced sample was PBMCs from the stem cell graft donor, obtained from the stem cell graft. The receptor set was obtained from a human donor who donated a stem cell graft to a child with acute myeloid leukemia. CDR3s include the opening cysteine and the closing phenylalanine or tryptophan. The D gene is left open where the match is weak. Size is omitted from some rows. Given values are once, few, many or a class for expanded clones.

clone_size: -; j_call: TRBJ2-1; v_call: TRBV5-5; d_call: TRBD2; cdr3_nt: TGTGCCAGCAGCTTGGCCGCGGGACTACTTCGACTTCAGTTCTTC; cdr3_aa: CASSLAAGLLRLQFF
clone_size: -; j_call: TRBJ2-1; v_call: TRBV14; d_call: -; cdr3_nt: TGTGCCAGCAGCCAAGATCGGAGCGTGCAGTTCTTC; cdr3_aa: CASSQDRSVQFF
clone_size: -; j_call: TRBJ1-4; v_call: TRBV10-3; d_call: -; cdr3_nt: TGTGCCATCAGTGAGTCGATGGGGCCTTGGGTTGAAAAACTGTTTTTT; cdr3_aa: CAISESMGPWVEKLFF
clone_size: -; j_call: TRBJ1-2; v_call: TRBV29-1; d_call: -; cdr3_nt: TGCAGCGTTGAAGGGCCAGGGGATAACTATGGCTACACCTTC; cdr3_aa: CSVEGPGDNYGYTF
clone_size: few; j_call: TRBJ2-3; v_call: TRBV12-3/TRBV12-4; d_call: TRBD2; cdr3_nt: TGTGCCAGCAGTCCGACTAGCGGATCAGATACGCAGTATTTT; cdr3_aa: CASSPTSGSDTQYF
clone_size: many; j_call: TRBJ2-3; v_call: TRBV29-1; d_call: -; cdr3_nt: TGCAGCGTTGAGGATAGGCTAGTTGTTGCAGATACGCAGTATTTT; cdr3_aa: CSVEDRLVVADTQYF
clone_size: once; j_call: TRBJ2-7; v_call: TRBV18; d_call: -; cdr3_nt: TGTGCCAGCTGCCCAACAGGGAAGGGCGACGAGCAGTACTTC; cdr3_aa: CASCPTGKGDEQYF
clone_size: -; j_call: TRBJ1-1; v_call: TRBV20-1; d_call: -; cdr3_nt: TGCAGTGCTAGCGGCGGGATGGGGACTGAAGCTTTCTTT; cdr3_aa: CSASGGMGTEAFF
clone_size: -; j_call: TRBJ2-7; v_call: TRBV7-9; d_call: -; cdr3_nt: TGTGCCAGCAGCTTATCAGGAGATTACTACGAGCAGTACTTC; cdr3_aa: CASSLSGDYYEQYF
clone_size: -; j_call: TRBJ2-2; v_call: TRBV29-1; d_call: -; cdr3_nt: TGCAGCGCTTTATTAGACGGATACACCGGGGAGCTGTTTTTT; cdr3_aa: CSALLDGYTGELFF
clone_size: -; j_call: TRBJ2-2; v_call: TRBV11-1; d_call: -; cdr3_nt: TGTGCCAGCAAGAGTCCCCAGGGTGACCCCGGGGAGCTGTTTTTT; cdr3_aa: CASKSPQGDPGELFF
clone_size: -; j_call: TRBJ1-1; v_call: TRBV29-1; d_call: TRBD1; cdr3_nt: TGCAGCGTAGCCGGGACAGGGTACACTGAAGCTTTCTTT; cdr3_aa: CSVAGTGYTEAFF
clone_size: -; j_call: TRBJ1-2; v_call: TRBV7-2; d_call: -; cdr3_nt: TGTGCCAGCAGCTCTGGGACAACAAACTATGGCTACACCTTC; cdr3_aa: CASSSGTTNYGYTF
clone_size: -; j_call: TRBJ2-1; v_call: TRBV12-3/TRBV12-4; d_call: -; cdr3_nt: TGTGCCAGCGGCACCACCCCAACGTTTGAGCAGTTCTTC; cdr3_aa: CASGTTPTFEQFF
clone_size: few; j_call: TRBJ2-7; v_call: TRBV6-5; d_call: -; cdr3_nt: TGTGCCAGCAGTTACTTACCAGGGTTGAGGGCCTACGAGCAGTACTTC; cdr3_aa: CASSYLPGLRAYEQYF
clone_size: few; j_call: TRBJ2-1; v_call: TRBV3-1; d_call: TRBD2; cdr3_nt: TGTGCCAGCAGCCCTCTCGATAGCGGGAGTTCAAATGAGCAGTTCTTC; cdr3_aa: CASSPLDSGSSNEQFF
clone_size: few; j_call: TRBJ2-7; v_call: TRBV29-1; d_call: -; cdr3_nt: TGCAGCGTTGCCAGGGACGGCTACGAGCAGTACTTC; cdr3_aa: CSVARDGYEQYF
clone_size: -; j_call: TRBJ2-3; v_call: TRBV7-3; d_call: TRBD2; cdr3_nt: TGTGCCAGCAGCTTAAGGGGCGGGAGGGCCGCGGATACGCAGTATTTT; cdr3_aa: CASSLRGGRAADTQYF
clone_size: -; j_call: TRBJ2-7; v_call: TRBV11-2; d_call: TRBD1; cdr3_nt: TGTGCCAGCAGCCCGCAGGGGGTAAGATCGTACGAGCAGTACTTC; cdr3_aa: CASSPQGVRSYEQYF
clone_size: -; j_call: TRBJ2-3; v_call: TRBV24-1; d_call: TRBD2; cdr3_nt: TGTGCCACCAGTGATTCCGCAGCGGGAAGAGGGGATACGCAGTATTTT; cdr3_aa: CATSDSAAGRGDTQYF
clone_size: -; j_call: TRBJ2-3; v_call: TRBV7-9; d_call: TRBD1; cdr3_nt: TGTGCCGGAGATCGGACAGGGGGCCAGGGTAGGCAGTATTTT; cdr3_aa: CAGDRTGGQGRQYF
clone_size: few; j_call: TRBJ2-7; v_call: TRBV4-1; d_call: -; cdr3_nt: TGCGCCAGCAGCCATTTTCCCTCGGGAGGGGGCAGAGACGAGCAGTACTTC; cdr3_aa: CASSHFPSGGGRDEQYF
clone_size: few; j_call: TRBJ2-1; v_call: TRBV20-1; d_call: -; cdr3_nt: TGCAGTGCTAGAGGTTCGGAGGGGGAATCCTACAATGAGCAGTTCTTC; cdr3_aa: CSARGSEGESYNEQFF
clone_size: -; j_call: TRBJ2-3; v_call: TRBV6-5; d_call: TRBD2; cdr3_nt: TGTGCCAGCAGTTGGGATGGGGAGGGGAGCACAGATACGCAGTATTTT; cdr3_aa: CASSWDGEGSTDTQYF
clone_size: -; j_call: TRBJ2-2; v_call: TRBV7-9; d_call: -; cdr3_nt: TGTGCCAGCAGCTTACGAAGGTCGGGGGAGAACACCGGGGAGCTGTTTTTT; cdr3_aa: CASSLRRSGENTGELFF
clone_size: once; j_call: TRBJ2-2; v_call: TRBV27; d_call: -; cdr3_nt: TGTGCCAGCAAAAGGTCGGGGGACGGGGAGCTGTTTTTT; cdr3_aa: CASKRSGDGELFF
clone_size: -; j_call: TRBJ2-7; v_call: TRBV20-1; d_call: TRBD1; cdr3_nt: TGCAGTGCCCAACGGGGGACAGGGACGAGAGAGCAGTACTTC; cdr3_aa: CSAQRGTGTREQYF
clone_size: few; j_call: TRBJ2-3; v_call: TRBV20-1; d_call: TRBD2; cdr3_nt: TGCAGTGCTAGAAGGGCGGGAGGGGCCCCAGATACGCAGTATTTT; cdr3_aa: CSARRAGGAPDTQYF
clone_size: -; j_call: TRBJ2-1; v_call: TRBV4-1; d_call: TRBD2; cdr3_nt: TGCGCCAGCAGCCAAAGAGCGGGAGTAATGGATGAGCAGTTCTTC; cdr3_aa: CASSQRAGVMDEQFF
clone_size: few; j_call: TRBJ2-7; v_call: TRBV12-3/TRBV12-4; d_call: -; cdr3_nt: TGTGCCAGCTGGGCAGGGAACTCCTACGAGCAGTACTTC; cdr3_aa: CASWAGNSYEQYF
clone_size: -; j_call: TRBJ1-2; v_call: TRBV20-1; d_call: TRBD1; cdr3_nt: TGCAGTGCTGCCCAAGGACAGGGGCCCACCTTC; cdr3_aa: CSAAQGQGPTF
clone_size: many; j_call: TRBJ1-1; v_call: TRBV10-3; d_call: -; cdr3_nt: TGTGCCATCAGGGACGAAGGTGTCGCAGAAGCTTTCTTT; cdr3_aa: CAIRDEGVAEAFF
clone_size: many; j_call: TRBJ2-7; v_call: TRBV30; d_call: TRBD1; cdr3_nt: TGTGCCTTCTCCCCCCGGGACAGGGGACCCTACGAGCAGTACTTC; cdr3_aa: CAFSPRDRGPYEQYF
clone_size: -; j_call: TRBJ1-1; v_call: TRBV20-1; d_call: -; cdr3_nt: TGCAGTGCTAGGGGGGGCATACCAACCGAGGGAGCTTTCTTT; cdr3_aa: CSARGGIPTEGAFF
clone_size: -; j_call: TRBJ2-7; v_call: TRBV12-3/TRBV12-4; d_call: -; cdr3_nt: TGTGCCAGCAGTACCCGGGACCCGGCCTACGAGCAGTACTTC; cdr3_aa: CASSTRDPAYEQYF
clone_size: many; j_call: TRBJ2-1; v_call: TRBV12-3/TRBV12-4; d_call: -; cdr3_nt: TGTGCCAGCAGTTTACGTGTGGGCGGGTTAAATGAGCAGTTCTTC; cdr3_aa: CASSLRVGGLNEQFF
clone_size: -; j_call: TRBJ2-1; v_call: TRBV21-1; d_call: -; cdr3_nt: TGTGCCAGCAGCAAGACAGCGAGGAATGAGCAGTTCTTC; cdr3_aa: CASSKTARNEQFF
clone_size: -; j_call: TRBJ2-1; v_call: TRBV5-1; d_call: TRBD2; cdr3_nt: TGCGCCAGCAGCTTAGTGACGGCGGGACTAGCGGGAGAGGTATCCTACAATGAGCAGTTCTTC; cdr3_aa: CASSLVTAGLAGEVSYNEQFF
clone_size: few; j_call: TRBJ2-7; v_call: TRBV28; d_call: -; cdr3_nt: TGTGCCAGCAGCGGGCCGGGACTTCAGGGACACGAGCAGTACTTC; cdr3_aa: CASSGPGLQGHEQYF
clone_size: few; j_call: TRBJ1-2; v_call: TRBV24-1; d_call: -; cdr3_nt: TGTGCCACCAGTGATGCAGGGCCTCCGAGGGGCTACACCTTC; cdr3_aa: CATSDAGPPRGYTF
clone_size: -; j_call: TRBJ2-1; v_call: TRBV18; d_call: -; cdr3_nt: TGTGCCAGCTCACCCCGGGACACAAACAATGAGCAGTTCTTC; cdr3_aa: CASSPRDTNNEQFF
clone_size: -; j_call: TRBJ1-2; v_call: TRBV29-1; d_call: TRBD1; cdr3_nt: TGCAGCGTGACCGGGACAGGGGGAATTGGCTACACCTTC; cdr3_aa: CSVTGTGGIGYTF
clone_size: many; j_call: TRBJ1-1; v_call: TRBV20-1; d_call: -; cdr3_nt: TGCAGTGCTAGAGAGCGGGGGACGGTCGAAGCTTTCTTT; cdr3_aa: CSARERGTVEAFF
clone_size: -; j_call: TRBJ2-2; v_call: TRBV20-1; d_call: -; cdr3_nt: TGCAGTGCTAGAGATCCCCAGCGGCCCTACGGAGCCGGGGAGCTGTTTTTT; cdr3_aa: CSARDPQRPYGAGELFF
clone_size: few; j_call: TRBJ2-1; v_call: TRBV20-1; d_call: -; cdr3_nt: TGCAGTGCTAGAGATCTGGACTCCCCCCTCTCCGATGAGCAGTTCTTC; cdr3_aa: CSARDLDSPLSDEQFF
clone_size: -; j_call: TRBJ2-1; v_call: TRBV14; d_call: -; cdr3_nt: TGTGCCAGCAGCCAAGATCAAGCGTTAAAGCAGTTCTTC; cdr3_aa: CASSQDQALKQFF
clone_size: many; j_call: TRBJ2-1; v_call: TRBV20-1; d_call: -; cdr3_nt: TGCAGTGCTAGACTACCCGACTATCTTGTTCGGAATGAGCAGTTCTTC; cdr3_aa: CSARLPDYLVRNEQFF
clone_size: -; j_call: TRBJ2-7; v_call: TRBV12-3/TRBV12-4; d_call: TRBD1; cdr3_nt: TGTACCAGCAGGCCTCCGAGGACAGGGTATGGTTTTAGCTCCTACGAGCAGTACTTC; cdr3_aa: CTSRPPRTGYGFSSYEQYF
clone_size: -; j_call: TRBJ1-2; v_call: TRBV28; d_call: -; cdr3_nt: TGTGCCAGCAGTTTACCCGGCTACGGTGGCTACACCTTC; cdr3_aa: CASSLPGYGGYTF
clone_size: -; j_call: TRBJ2-1; v_call: TRBV6-2/TRBV6-3; d_call: TRBD2; cdr3_nt: TGTGCCAGCAGTTATATATCTACCGGGACTAGCGGGAGTAGTGTCTACAATGAGCAGTTCTTC; cdr3_aa: CASSYISTGTSGSSVYNEQFF
clone_size: few; j_call: TRBJ1-1; v_call: TRBV2; d_call: -; cdr3_nt: TGTGCCAGCAGGTTCAGGGTATCCACTGAAGCTTTCTTT; cdr3_aa: CASRFRVSTEAFF